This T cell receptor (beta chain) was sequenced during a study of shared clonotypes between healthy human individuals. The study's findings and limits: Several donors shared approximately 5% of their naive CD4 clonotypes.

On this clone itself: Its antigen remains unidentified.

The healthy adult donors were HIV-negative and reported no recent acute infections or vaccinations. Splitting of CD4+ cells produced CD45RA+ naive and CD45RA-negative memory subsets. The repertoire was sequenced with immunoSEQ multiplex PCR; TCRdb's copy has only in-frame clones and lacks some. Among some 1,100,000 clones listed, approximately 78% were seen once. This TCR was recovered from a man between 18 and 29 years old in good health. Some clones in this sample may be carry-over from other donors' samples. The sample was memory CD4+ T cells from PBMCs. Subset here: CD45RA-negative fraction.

The DNA of the CDR3 is TGTGCCAGTAGTTATGGGGACCATGGCTACACCTTC. Residues: CASSYGDHGYTF. The chain joins TRBV19 to TRBJ1-2; maybe TRBD1 (5 bases). The germline V gene encodes CDR1 LNHDA and CDR2 SQIVND (reference sequence). CDR3 size: 12 residues. V lost 5 bases and J lost 6, with 10 bases in between. Combining the CDR3 with reference TRBV19 and TRBJ1-2 gives the whole variable domain DGGITQSPKYLFRKEGQNVTLSCEQNLNHDAMYWYRQDPGQGLRLIYYSQIVNDFQKGDIAEGYSVSREKKESFPLTVTSAQKNPTAFYLCASSYGDHGYTFGSGTRLTVV.